Presented here are 6 T cell receptor beta chains from one specimen sequenced in a study of early stage breast cancer tumors. Only in-frame clones appear in the TCRdb table, and some are missing; sequencing was by immunoSEQ multiplex PCR. Of about 69,000 clones in the sample, roughly 80% were seen once. The sequenced sample consisted of blood. The receptors here all came from a person in their 40s with breast cancer.

The chain is built from TRBV2 and TRBJ1-1; D not certain. V lost 2 bases, J lost 0 bases, and 7 bases lay in between. The germline V gene has CDR1 SNHLY and CDR2 FYNNEI. The CDR3 covers 14 residues. The CDR3 nucleotides read TGTGCCAGCAGTGAATTGCCAGTGAACACTGAAGCTTTCTTT. Its protein is CASSELPVNTEAFF.

CDR3 region: CASTLPGLGGETQYF. DNA for the CDR3: TGTGCCAGCACCTTGCCGGGACTTGGGGGAGAGACCCAGTACTTC. The chain uses TRBV6-1 and TRBJ2-5, with D possibly being TRBD2 (6 bases). The V and J ends lost 7 bases and 4 bases respectively, with 19 bases between them. The CDR3 loop spans 15 amino acids. CDR1 is MNHNS and CDR2 is SASEGT in the germline V gene.

This clone was detected once. The chain employs TRBV18 and TRBJ1-1, with D unclear. The length of the CDR3 is 13 residues. Germline loops: CDR1 KGHSH, CDR2 LQKENI. The V and J ends lost 2 bases and 1 base respectively, with 5 bases between them. For the CDR3, the DNA is TGTGCCAGCTCACCAGTAGAGAACACTGAAGCTTTCTTT. This gives the protein CASSPVENTEAFF.

This CDR3 reads CASSRDPYNEQFF. The CDR3 DNA reads as TGTGCCAGCAGCCGAGACCCCTACAATGAGCAGTTCTTC. This rearrangement joins TRBV5-4 to TRBJ2-1, with D unclear. V lost 4 bases, J lost 2 bases, and 7 bases lay in between. Per the germline V gene, CDR1 is SGHNT and CDR2 is YYREEE (reference sequence). The CDR3 has 13 amino acids.

The chain combines TRBV6-4 with TRBJ1-5; the match to TRBD1 covers 9 bases. Trimming at V came to 8 bases and at J to 0 bases, leaving 11 bases not matched to a gene. The CDR3 has 17 residues. CDR1 MRHNA and CDR2 SNTAGT come from the germline V gene. The CDR3: CASPRGQGSFSNQPQHF. In nucleotides, the CDR3 is TGTGCCAGCCCCCGGGGACAGGGTTCTTTTAGCAATCAGCCCCAGCATTTT.

The J gene is TRBJ1-4, the V gene TRBV18, with TRBD1 matching 9 bases. Germline loops: CDR1 KGHSH, CDR2 LQKENI. The CDR3 contains 15 residues. Trimming cost V 2 bases and J 8 bases; bases outside gene matches: 6. The DNA of the CDR3 is TGTGCCAGCTCACCATCAAGGACAGGGGTAGAAAAACTGTTTTTT. Protein product: CASSPSRTGVEKLFF.